The present T cell receptor (beta chain) was sequenced within a study of T cell responses to AZD1222 COVID-19 vaccine. Method: immunoSEQ multiplex PCR; TCRdb's copy keeps in-frame clones and lacks some. Of about 81,000 clones listed, approximately 89% are singletons. V lost 4 bases and J lost 5; bases outside the gene matches: 8. The CDR3 covers 14 residues. Germline loops: CDR1 MNHEY, CDR2 SMNVEV (reference sequence). The chain joins TRBV27 to TRBJ2-7; 7 nucleotides align to TRBD2. The sequence was obtained from an adult who received the AZD1222 COVID-19 vaccine. This material consisted of peripheral blood, taken 28 days after the second AZD1222 dose. Written as DNA, the CDR3 is TGTGCCAGCAGTTATGCGGGAGATCTCAACGAGCAGTACTTC. This gives the protein CASSYAGDLNEQYF.